The 6 T cell receptor beta chains given below trace back to one sample, sequenced in a study of identical twins. TCRdb fed the 5' RACE reads into MiXCR, producing one record per CDR3 protein. Of 420,000 or so distinct CDR3 sequences in the sample, about 18% were seen once. Input material: naive T cells sorted from blood. These receptors were obtained from a man in his forties or fifties in good health.

This clonotype came up many times. The rearrangement links TRBV29-1 to TRBJ1-2, with 7 bases identical to TRBD1. The CDR3 spans 13 residues. Germline V CDR1 and CDR2: SQVTM, ANQGSEA. V was clipped by 3 bases and J by 4 bases; unmatched bases: 5. The chain's CDR3 is CSVEDRRGYGYTF. The CDR3 DNA sequence: TGCAGCGTTGAGGACAGGCGTGGCTATGGCTACACCTTC.

This clonotype was observed a handful of times. This chain joins TRBV4-3 and TRBJ1-1; possible D gene TRBD1, 5 bases. The CDR3 has 15 amino acids. CDR1 and CDR2 (germline): LGHNA, YSLEER. Trimming took 0 bases from V and 0 from J, leaving 8 bases between them. The CDR3 DNA follows: TGCGCCAGCAGCCAAGATGCCAGGGTGAACACTGAAGCTTTCTTT. Its translation is CASSQDARVNTEAFF.

This sequence joins TRBV7-2 and TRBJ2-1; 9 bases fit TRBD2. V lost 1 base and J lost 6; bases outside the gene matches: 4. The CDR3 loop spans 15 amino acids. CDR1 is SGHTA, CDR2 FQGNSA, per germline. The CDR3 DNA reads as TGTGCCAGCAGCTTAGGACTAGCGGTCGGCAATGAGCAGTTCTTC. It yields the protein CASSLGLAVGNEQFF.

The chain has TRBV4-3 and TRBJ2-7, with TRBD1 identical over 7 bases. Germline-derived CDR1 and CDR2 are LGHNA and YSLEER. The CDR3 has 18 amino acids. Trimming cost V 1 base and J 1 base; bases outside gene matches: 13. CDR3 sequence reads: CASSQVYSGTENSYEQYF. CDR3 coding DNA: TGCGCCAGCAGCCAAGTTTATTCGGGGACAGAGAATTCCTACGAGCAGTACTTC.

The gene calls are TRBV6-2 or TRBV6-3 and TRBJ2-1; no clear D. V lost 4 bases and J 6 bases, leaving 16 bases between the germline ends. The V gene's germline CDR1 is MNHEY and CDR2 SVGEGT. This CDR3 spans 15 amino acids. For the CDR3, the DNA is TGTGCCAGCAGTTCCCCACTTCTAGTCGGCAATGAGCAGTTCTTC. Protein: CASSSPLLVGNEQFF.

V and J are TRBV10-3 and TRBJ2-7; unclear D gene. Between the trimmed V and J ends, which lost 3 bases and 6 bases, there was a span of 18 bases. The CDR3 runs to 15 residues. The germline CDR1 and CDR2 sequences are ENHRY and SYGVKD. The CDR3, as DNA: TGTGCCATCAGTGACGCCGGTGCCACGCTGGGCGAGCAGTACTTC. It is translated as CAISDAGATLGEQYF.